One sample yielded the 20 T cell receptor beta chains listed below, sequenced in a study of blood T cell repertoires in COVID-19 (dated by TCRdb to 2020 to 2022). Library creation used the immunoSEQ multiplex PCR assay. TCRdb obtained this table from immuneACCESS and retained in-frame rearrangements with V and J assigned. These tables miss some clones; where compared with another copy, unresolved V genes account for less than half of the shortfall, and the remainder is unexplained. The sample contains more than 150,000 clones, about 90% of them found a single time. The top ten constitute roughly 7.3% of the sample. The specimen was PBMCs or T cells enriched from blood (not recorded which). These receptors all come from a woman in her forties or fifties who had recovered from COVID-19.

This chain's CDR3 is CASSLDGVSTDTQYF. The CDR3, as DNA: TGCGCCAGCAGCTTGGACGGGGTTAGCACAGATACGCAGTATTTT. V usage is TRBV5-1 and J usage is TRBJ2-3; possibly TRBD2 for D (5 bases). V gave up 0 bases and J gave up 0 bases, with 8 bases separating them. Germline V gives CDR1 SGHRS, CDR2 YFSETQ. This CDR3 region has 15 residues.

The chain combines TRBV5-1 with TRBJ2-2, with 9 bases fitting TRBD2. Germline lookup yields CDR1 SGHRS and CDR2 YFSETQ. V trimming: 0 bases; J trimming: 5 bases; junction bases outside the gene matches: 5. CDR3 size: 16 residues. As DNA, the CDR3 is TGCGCCAGCAGCTTGGAAGTGACTAGCGGTACCGGGGAGCTGTTTTTT. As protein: CASSLEVTSGTGELFF.

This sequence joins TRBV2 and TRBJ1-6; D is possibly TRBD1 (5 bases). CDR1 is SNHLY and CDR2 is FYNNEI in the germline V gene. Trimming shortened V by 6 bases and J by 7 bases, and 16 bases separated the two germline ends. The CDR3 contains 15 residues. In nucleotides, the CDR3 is TGTGCCAGCAGCGGGGGGGGGAGATGGAATTCACCCCTCCACTTT. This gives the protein CASSGGGRWNSPLHF.

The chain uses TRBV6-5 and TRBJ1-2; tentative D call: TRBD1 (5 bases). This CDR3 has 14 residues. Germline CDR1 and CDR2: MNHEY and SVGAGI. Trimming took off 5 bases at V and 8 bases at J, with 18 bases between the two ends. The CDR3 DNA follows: TGTGCCAGCAGTCCGGGACTCCAGCTAGGCGGCTACACCTTC. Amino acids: CASSPGLQLGGYTF.

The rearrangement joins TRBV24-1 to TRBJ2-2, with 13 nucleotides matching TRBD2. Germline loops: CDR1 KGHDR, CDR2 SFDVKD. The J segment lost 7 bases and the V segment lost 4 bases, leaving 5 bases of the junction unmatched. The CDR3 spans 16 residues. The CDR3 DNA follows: TGTGCCACCAGTGAAAGGACTAGCGGGAGCGACGGGGAGCTGTTTTTT. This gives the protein CATSERTSGSDGELFF.

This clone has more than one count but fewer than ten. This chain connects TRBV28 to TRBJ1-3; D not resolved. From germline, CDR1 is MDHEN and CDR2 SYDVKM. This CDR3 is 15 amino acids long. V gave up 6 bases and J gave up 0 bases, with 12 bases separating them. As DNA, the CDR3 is TGTGCCAGCAGCCGTGTGGCCATCTCTGGAAACACCATATATTTT. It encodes CASSRVAISGNTIYF.

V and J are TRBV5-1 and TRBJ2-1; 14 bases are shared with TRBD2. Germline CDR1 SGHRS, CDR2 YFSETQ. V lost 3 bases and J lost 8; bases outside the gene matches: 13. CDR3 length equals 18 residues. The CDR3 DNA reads TGCGCCAGCAGCTGGGGGGGACCCGGGACTAGCGGGAGCCATGAGCAGTTCTTC. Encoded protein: CASSWGGPGTSGSHEQFF.

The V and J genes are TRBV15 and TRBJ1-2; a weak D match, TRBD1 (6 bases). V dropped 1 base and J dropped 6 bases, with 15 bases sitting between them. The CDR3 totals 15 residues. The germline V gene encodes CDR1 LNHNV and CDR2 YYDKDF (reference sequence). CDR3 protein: CATSRGNRAADGYTF. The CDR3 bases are TGTGCCACCAGCAGAGGAAACAGGGCGGCGGATGGCTACACCTTC.

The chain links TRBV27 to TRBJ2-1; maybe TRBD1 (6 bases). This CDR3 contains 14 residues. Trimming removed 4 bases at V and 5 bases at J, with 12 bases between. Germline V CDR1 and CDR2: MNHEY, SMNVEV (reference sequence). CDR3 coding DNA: TGTGCCAGCAGTTACCAGGGGCCCAACAATGAGCAGTTCTTC. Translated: CASSYQGPNNEQFF.

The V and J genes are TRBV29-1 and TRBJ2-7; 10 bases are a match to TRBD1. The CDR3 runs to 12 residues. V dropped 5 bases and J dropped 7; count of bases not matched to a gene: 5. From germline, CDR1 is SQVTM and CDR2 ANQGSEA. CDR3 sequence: CSVMGQGMEQYF. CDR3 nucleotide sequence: TGCAGCGTTATGGGACAGGGGATGGAGCAGTACTTC.

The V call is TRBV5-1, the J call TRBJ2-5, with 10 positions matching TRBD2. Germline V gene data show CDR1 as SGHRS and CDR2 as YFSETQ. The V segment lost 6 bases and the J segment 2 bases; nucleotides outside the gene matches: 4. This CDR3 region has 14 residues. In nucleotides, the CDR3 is TGCGCCAGCAAAGCGGGAGGGCGGCAAGAGACCCAGTACTTC. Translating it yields CASKAGGRQETQYF.

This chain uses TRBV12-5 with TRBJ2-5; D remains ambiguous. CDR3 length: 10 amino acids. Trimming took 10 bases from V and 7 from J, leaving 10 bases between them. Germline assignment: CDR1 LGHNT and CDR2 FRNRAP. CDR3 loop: CATPRSTQYF. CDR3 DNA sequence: TGTGCTACCCCCCGTTCGACCCAGTACTTC.

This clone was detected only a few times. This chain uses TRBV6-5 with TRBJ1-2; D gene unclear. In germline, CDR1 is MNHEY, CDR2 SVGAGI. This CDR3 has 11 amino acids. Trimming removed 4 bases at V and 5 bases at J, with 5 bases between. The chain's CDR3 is CASSSYYGYTF. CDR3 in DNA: TGTGCCAGCAGTTCTTATTATGGCTACACCTTC.

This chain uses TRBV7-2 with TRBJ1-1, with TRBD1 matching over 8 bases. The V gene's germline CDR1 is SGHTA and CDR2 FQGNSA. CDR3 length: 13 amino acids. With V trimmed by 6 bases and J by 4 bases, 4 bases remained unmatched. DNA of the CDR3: TGTGCCAGCAGTACCACAGGGGGCACTGAAGCTTTCTTT. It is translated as CASSTTGGTEAFF.

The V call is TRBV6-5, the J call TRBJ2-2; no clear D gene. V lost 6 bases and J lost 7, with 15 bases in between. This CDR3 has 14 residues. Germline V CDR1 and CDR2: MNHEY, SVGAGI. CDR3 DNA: TGTGCCAGCAGCTTCTCGCGCCGTATCGGGGAGCTGTTTTTT. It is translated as CASSFSRRIGELFF.

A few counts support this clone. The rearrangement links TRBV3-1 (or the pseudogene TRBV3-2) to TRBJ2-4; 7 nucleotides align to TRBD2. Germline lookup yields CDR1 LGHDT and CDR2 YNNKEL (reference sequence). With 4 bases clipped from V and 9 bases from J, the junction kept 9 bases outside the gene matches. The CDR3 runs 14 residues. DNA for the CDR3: TGTGCCAGCAGCCTGGGCGGGAGACGATCCATTCAGTACTTC. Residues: CASSLGGRRSIQYF.

CDR3 amino acids: CASSTPDSAGNTIYF. In DNA, the CDR3 is TGCGCCAGCAGCACGCCGGACAGCGCTGGAAACACCATATATTTT. This sequence joins TRBV5-1 and TRBJ1-3, with D perhaps TRBD1 (6 bases). Germline V CDR1 and CDR2: SGHRS, YFSETQ. The CDR3 is 15 amino acids. The V end lost 4 bases, the J end lost 2 bases, and 13 bases lay between the germline ends.

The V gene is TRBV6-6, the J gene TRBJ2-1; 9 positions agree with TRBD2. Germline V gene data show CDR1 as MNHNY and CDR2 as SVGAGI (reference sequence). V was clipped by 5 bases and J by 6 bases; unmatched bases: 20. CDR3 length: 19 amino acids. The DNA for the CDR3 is TGTGCCAGCAGTCAGGACGGGTTAGATATAGCGGGAGAGTTCAATGAGCAGTTCTTC. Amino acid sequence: CASSQDGLDIAGEFNEQFF.

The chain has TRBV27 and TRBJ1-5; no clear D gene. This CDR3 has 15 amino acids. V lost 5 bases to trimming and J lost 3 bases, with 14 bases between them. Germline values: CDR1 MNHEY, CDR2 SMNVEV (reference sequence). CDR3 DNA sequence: TGTGCCAGCAGTGGAAGCGGGCATGACAATCAGCCCCAGCATTTT. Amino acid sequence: CASSGSGHDNQPQHF.

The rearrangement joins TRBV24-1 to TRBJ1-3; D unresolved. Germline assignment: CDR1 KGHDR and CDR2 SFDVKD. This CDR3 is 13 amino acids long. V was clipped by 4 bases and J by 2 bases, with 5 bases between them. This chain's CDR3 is CATSDGAGNTIYF. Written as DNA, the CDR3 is TGTGCCACCAGTGACGGAGCTGGAAACACCATATATTTT.